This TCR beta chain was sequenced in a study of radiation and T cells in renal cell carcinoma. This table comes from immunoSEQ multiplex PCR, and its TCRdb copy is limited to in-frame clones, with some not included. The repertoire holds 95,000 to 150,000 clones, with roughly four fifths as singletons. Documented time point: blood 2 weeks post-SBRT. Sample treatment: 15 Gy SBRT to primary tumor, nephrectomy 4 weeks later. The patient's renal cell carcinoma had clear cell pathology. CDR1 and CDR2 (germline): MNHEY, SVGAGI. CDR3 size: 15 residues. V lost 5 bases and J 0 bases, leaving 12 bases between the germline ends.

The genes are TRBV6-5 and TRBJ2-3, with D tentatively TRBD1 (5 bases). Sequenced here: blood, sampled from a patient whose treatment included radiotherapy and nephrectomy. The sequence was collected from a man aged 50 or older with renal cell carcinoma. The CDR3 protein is CASSPGLGSTDTQYF. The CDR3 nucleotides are TGTGCCAGCAGTCCAGGGTTAGGAAGCACAGATACGCAGTATTTT.